This T cell receptor (beta chain) is from a study of blood T cell repertoires in COVID-19. Here immunoSEQ multiplex PCR was the method, and the copy in TCRdb shows in-frame clones only, minus some. The profile shows 300,000 or so clones, around nine tenths of them singletons. The CDR3 consists of 15 residues. Germline loops: CDR1 MNHEY, CDR2 SVGAGI. The junction had 6 bases not matched to a gene; V was cut back by 7 bases and J by 0 bases. The sample taken for sequencing was peripheral blood. The origin of this receptor is a man in his sixties or seventies with acute or convalescent COVID-19. The rearrangement links TRBV6-5 to TRBJ2-1, with 7 bases identical to TRBD2. CDR3 amino acids: CASISGASSYNEQFF. The CDR3 DNA sequence: TGTGCCAGCATAAGCGGGGCGAGCTCCTACAATGAGCAGTTCTTC.